A selection of T cell receptor beta chains follows, all from one sample in a study of shared clonotypes between healthy human individuals. Some clones are missing from TCRdb's copy, which holds only in-frame ones; the method was immunoSEQ multiplex PCR. This sample carries under 2,000,000 clones, approximately 95% of them seen once, and the ten largest clones take 0.95% to 1.5%. The sequenced sample was naive CD8+ T cells sorted from blood. These receptors all stem from a man aged 18 to 30 in good health. Both conserved end residues are part of each CDR3. The D gene is left open where the match is weak. Part of the rows lack a size; the others show once, few, many or a class for expanded clones.

>14|-|-|TRBV2|TRBJ2-1
CASSPDRTYNEQFF
TGTGCCAGCAGCCCCGACAGGACATACAATGAGCAGTTCTTC
>16|-|-|TRBV7-8|TRBJ1-4
CASSQHTGKANEKLFF
TGTGCCAGCAGCCAACATACAGGGAAAGCTAATGAAAAACTGTTTTTT
>17|-|-|TRBV5-5|TRBJ1-5
CASADDRDVHSNQPQHF
TGTGCCAGCGCCGACGACCGGGACGTCCATAGCAATCAGCCCCAGCATTTT
>14|-|-|TRBV7-9|TRBJ1-6
CASSLEQINSPLHF
TGTGCCAGCAGCTTAGAACAGATTAATTCACCCCTCCACTTT
>13|-|TRBD1|TRBV15|TRBJ2-7
CASTGQDSYEQYF
TGTGCCTCGACCGGACAGGACTCCTACGAGCAGTACTTC
>10|-|-|TRBV6-6|TRBJ1-2
CASSLYGYTF
TGTGCCAGCAGTCTATATGGCTACACCTTC
>17|-|-|TRBV7-2|TRBJ2-5
CASSLLRTDLLVETQYF
TGTGCCAGCAGCTTACTAAGGACAGACCTCTTGGTAGAGACCCAGTACTTC
>17|-|TRBD2|TRBV9|TRBJ2-1
CASSVGDYLSSYNEQFF
TGTGCCAGCAGCGTAGGGGACTACCTGAGCTCCTACAATGAGCAGTTCTTC
>13|once|-|TRBV5-6|TRBJ2-3
CASSPPSDSTQYF
TGTGCCAGCAGCCCTCCGTCGGACAGTACGCAGTATTTT
>16|-|-|TRBV9|TRBJ2-5
CASSELEVLGVGTQYF
TGTGCCAGCAGCGAGCTAGAGGTTCTCGGAGTAGGGACCCAGTACTTC